This T cell receptor (beta chain) was captured in a study of blood T cell repertoires in COVID-19. Study at large: The origin of the acute and convalescent COVID-19 samples was the United States, Italy and Spain. The cDNA or gDNA used as material had been derived from T cells, B-cell-depleted T cells, or PBMCs.

Per the study methods: The authors estimated nucleated cell counts from reference gene primer amplification. Sequenced by immunoSEQ multiplex PCR; TCRdb stores in-frame clones only, minus some. V and J calls plus clone size are reproduced from that table; the DNA served to infer D and trimming. The sample carries around 58,000 clones, over 75% recorded once. Germline V gives CDR1 GTSNPN, CDR2 SVGIG (reference sequence). V was clipped by 0 bases and J by 6 bases, with 9 bases between them. The CDR3 is 13 residues long. The chain joins TRBV30 to TRBJ2-1; D is possibly TRBD2 (5 bases). The sequence came from a human donor with active COVID-19. The donor label of this sample is uncertain. The sequenced material came from peripheral blood. CDR3 sequence: CAWSVMRANEQFF. In DNA, the CDR3 is TGTGCCTGGAGTGTAATGCGGGCCAATGAGCAGTTCTTC.